The rows below give T cell receptor beta chains drawn from one sample of a study of vaccination and CD4 T cells after COVID-19. For these TCRs, the target antigens are not known. TCRdb re-called the PCR reads through MiXCR, storing one row per CDR3 protein. The sample yields roughly 9,500 distinct CDR3 sequences, roughly 30% seen once. The specimen was CD4+ T cells from blood, cultured in vitro. Receptors originate from a human donor in good health. CDR3s include the opening cysteine and the closing phenylalanine or tryptophan. The D gene is left open where the match is weak. Size tells how often a clone was seen (once, few, many) or the class of an expanded clone, and some rows leave it out.

TRBD2,TRBJ2-3,.,TRBV7-2,CASSQREGSTDTQYF,TGTGCCAGCAGCCAGCGGGAGGGGAGCACAGATACGCAGTATTTT
.,TRBJ2-7,.,TRBV7-2,CASSLAGAEQYF,TGTGCCAGCAGCTTAGCGGGAGCCGAGCAGTACTTC
.,TRBJ2-5,few,TRBV11-1,CASSPHSDPGTQYF,TGTGCCAGCAGCCCTCACAGCGACCCTGGGACCCAGTACTTC
.,TRBJ2-7,few,TRBV27,CASSLSARTFPYEQYF,TGTGCCAGCAGTTTATCGGCGCGGACCTTCCCCTACGAGCAGTACTTC
.,TRBJ2-5,few,TRBV7-2,CASSTSRGVETQYF,TGTGCCAGCAGTACGTCTCGGGGAGTGGAGACCCAGTACTTC
TRBD1,TRBJ2-1,few,TRBV15,CATSRDLQGANEQFF,TGTGCCACCAGCAGAGATTTACAGGGGGCGAATGAGCAGTTCTTC
TRBD2,TRBJ2-3,.,TRBV4-1,CASRFRTSGRFTDTQYF,TGCGCCAGCAGATTCAGGACTAGCGGGCGTTTCACAGATACGCAGTATTTT
.,TRBJ1-2,few,TRBV7-2,CASSSSSTGDLRGYTF,TGTGCCAGCAGCTCCTCTTCGACTGGGGATCTGAGGGGCTACACCTTC
.,TRBJ2-5,.,TRBV2,CASSPQETQYF,TGTGCCAGCAGCCCCCAAGAGACCCAGTACTTC
.,TRBJ2-6,few,TRBV19,CASSMGQASGANVLTF,TGTGCCAGTAGTATGGGACAAGCCTCTGGGGCCAACGTCCTGACTTTC
TRBD1,TRBJ2-2,.,TRBV29-1,CSVGQGVTGELFF,TGCAGCGTTGGTCAGGGGGTCACCGGGGAGCTGTTTTTT
.,TRBJ1-1,.,TRBV20-1,CSARPNFRGTEAFF,TGCAGTGCTAGACCAAATTTCAGGGGTACTGAAGCTTTCTTT
TRBD2,TRBJ2-3,.,TRBV20-1,CSASWTSGNSDTQYF,TGCAGTGCTAGCTGGACTAGCGGGAATTCAGATACGCAGTATTTT
TRBD1,TRBJ2-7,.,TRBV7-2,CASSPGTGDSYEQYF,TGTGCCAGCAGCCCCGGGACAGGGGACTCCTACGAGCAGTACTTC
TRBD1,TRBJ1-1,.,TRBV5-6,CASSNRDRGAEAFF,TGTGCCAGCAGCAACCGGGACAGGGGGGCTGAAGCTTTCTTT
TRBD2,TRBJ2-1,few,TRBV20-1,CSAPPAGGSFGEQFF,TGCAGTGCCCCTCCAGCGGGAGGTAGCTTCGGTGAGCAGTTCTTC
.,TRBJ2-2,.,TRBV6-2/TRBV6-3,CASNRAANTGELFF,TGTGCCAGCAACCGGGCAGCGAACACCGGGGAGCTGTTTTTT
.,TRBJ2-1,.,TRBV7-2,CASTSFNEQFF,TGTGCCAGCACCTCATTCAATGAGCAGTTCTTC
.,TRBJ2-7,.,TRBV12-3/TRBV12-4,CASSSRQAGEQYF,TGTGCCAGCAGTTCCAGACAGGCTGGGGAGCAGTACTTC
.,TRBJ2-7,.,TRBV7-9,CASSHSYEQYF,TGTGCCAGCAGCCATAGCTACGAGCAGTACTTC
.,TRBJ2-5,.,TRBV6-5,CASSWVKEAQYF,TGTGCCAGCAGTTGGGTAAAGGAGGCCCAGTACTTC
TRBD1,TRBJ2-5,few,TRBV2,CASSRDRGDQETQYF,TGTGCCAGCAGCCGGGACAGGGGCGATCAAGAGACCCAGTACTTC
TRBD1,TRBJ1-2,few,TRBV28,CASSLGSHMWGQPPTANYGYTF,TGTGCCAGCAGTTTGGGGTCACACATGTGGGGACAGCCTCCCACGGCTAACTATGGCTACACCTTC
.,TRBJ2-7,.,TRBV11-2,CASSFIYEQYF,TGTGCCAGCAGCTTTATCTACGAGCAGTACTTC
TRBD1,TRBJ2-7,few,TRBV18,CASSIPGQEQYF,TGTGCCAGCTCAATCCCGGGACAGGAGCAGTACTTC
.,TRBJ1-5,medium-sized,TRBV6-2/TRBV6-3,CASTKAAAPNQPQHF,TGTGCCAGCACAAAGGCCGCAGCGCCGAATCAGCCCCAGCATTTT
TRBD1,TRBJ2-7,.,TRBV2,CASSAPSSTGGEQYF,TGTGCCAGCAGTGCCCCTTCCTCGACAGGGGGCGAGCAGTACTTC
TRBD2,TRBJ2-7,.,TRBV7-6,CASSPTSGLSYEQYF,TGTGCTAGCAGCCCAACTAGCGGTCTCTCCTACGAGCAGTACTTC
TRBD2,TRBJ2-5,few,TRBV20-1,CSAKAGGQETQYF,TGCAGTGCGAAAGCGGGAGGCCAAGAGACCCAGTACTTC
.,TRBJ1-5,few,TRBV10-1,CASSEATESNQPQHF,TGCGCCAGCAGTGAGGCAACAGAGAGCAATCAGCCCCAGCATTTT
.,TRBJ1-5,few,TRBV20-1,CSARDRRTIADQPQHF,TGCAGTGCTAGAGACAGGAGAACTATAGCAGATCAGCCCCAGCATTTT
.,TRBJ1-6,.,TRBV25-1,CASSEFSNSPLHF,TGTGCCAGCAGTGAATTTAGTAATTCACCCCTCCACTTT
.,TRBJ2-2,.,TRBV6-4,CASSDSALNTGELFF,TGTGCCAGCAGTGACTCGGCATTGAACACCGGGGAGCTGTTTTTT
TRBD1,TRBJ2-3,few,TRBV4-3,CASSRKDRDPLDTQYF,TGCGCCAGCAGCCGAAAGGACAGGGACCCTCTTGATACGCAGTATTTT
.,TRBJ1-4,.,TRBV20-1,CSARGQTNEKLFF,TGCAGTGCTAGGGGTCAGACTAATGAAAAACTGTTTTTT
.,TRBJ1-3,.,TRBV6-1,CASGPQGFGNTIYF,TGTGCCAGCGGACCGCAGGGATTTGGAAACACCATATATTTT